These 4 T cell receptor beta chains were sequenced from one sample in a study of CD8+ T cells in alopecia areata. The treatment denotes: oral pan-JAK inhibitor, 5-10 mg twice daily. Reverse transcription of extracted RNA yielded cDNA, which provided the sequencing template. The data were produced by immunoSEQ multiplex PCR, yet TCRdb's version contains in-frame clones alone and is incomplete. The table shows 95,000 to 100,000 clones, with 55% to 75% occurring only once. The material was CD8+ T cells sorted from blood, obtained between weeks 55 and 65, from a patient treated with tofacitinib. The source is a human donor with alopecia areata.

The CDR3 nucleotides are TGTGCCAGCAGCTTGGCATTCCGGAAGAACACTGAAGCTTTCTTT. Translation: CASSLAFRKNTEAFF. This sequence joins TRBV5-4 and TRBJ1-1, with no clear D. V lost 0 bases to trimming and J lost 1 base, with 10 bases between them. CDR1 is SGHNT and CDR2 is YYREEE in the germline V gene (reference sequence). The CDR3 spans 15 residues.

In nucleotides, the CDR3 is TGCGCCAGCAGCGATCGCAGGGGTTCGGACACTGAAGCTTTCTTT. This encodes CASSDRRGSDTEAFF. The chain uses TRBV5-1 and TRBJ1-1, with a tentative D call TRBD1 (6 bases). Germline loops: CDR1 SGHRS, CDR2 YFSETQ. V was shortened by 4 bases and J by 3 bases, with 16 bases between the two germline ends. This CDR3 region has 15 residues.

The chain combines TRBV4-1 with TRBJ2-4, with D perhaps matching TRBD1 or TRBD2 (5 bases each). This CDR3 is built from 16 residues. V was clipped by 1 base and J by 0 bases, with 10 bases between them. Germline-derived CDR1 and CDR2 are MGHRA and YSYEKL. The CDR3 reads CASSQAGTVAKNIQYF. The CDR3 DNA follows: TGCGCCAGCAGCCAAGCCGGGACGGTAGCCAAAAACATTCAGTACTTC.

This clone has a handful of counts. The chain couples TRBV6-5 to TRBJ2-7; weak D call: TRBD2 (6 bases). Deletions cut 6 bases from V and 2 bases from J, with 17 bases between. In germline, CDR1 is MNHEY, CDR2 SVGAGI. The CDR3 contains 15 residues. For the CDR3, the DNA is TGTGCCAGCAGCTCCGGGAGTTCAAGGGCCTACGAGCAGTACTTC. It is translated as CASSSGSSRAYEQYF.